The source of this T cell receptor (beta chain) is a study of blood T cell repertoires in COVID-19. Study-level information: From T cells, B-cell-depleted T cells, or PBMCs came the material, which was cDNA or gDNA.

Germline lookup yields CDR1 MNHEY and CDR2 SVGAGI. Unmatched junction bases numbered 7, after V lost 6 bases and J lost 2 bases. CDR3 size: 15 residues. Authors' processing steps: Nucleated cell counts were estimated from reference gene primer amplification. Using immunoSEQ multiplex PCR, the repertoire was profiled, and TCRdb retains in-frame clones only, with some absent. Clone size and V and J calls were adopted from that table, with D and trimming inferred from the DNA. Of almost 350,000 clones detected, roughly 89% appear once; the ten largest clones hold around 3.9%. The sequence was collected from a woman between 55 and 75 years old with COVID-19, enrolled during active disease. The chain links TRBV6-5 to TRBJ2-7; 10 bases are a match to TRBD1. The sample consisted of peripheral blood. Written as DNA, the CDR3 is TGTGCCAGCAGCCCCGGACAGGGGGGCCCCTACGAGCAGTACTTC. This sequence encodes CASSPGQGGPYEQYF.